This TCR beta chain was recovered during a study of cytomegalovirus exposure and HLA in healthy donors (dated by TCRdb to 2015 to 2018). Looking at the study overall: According to an earlier analysis of around 600 of the donors, some 180 million T cells yielded 117 million unique TCR beta sequences and more than 250 Gb of sequence data. In a later genetic analysis, genome-wide SNP genotypes for about three fifths of the 666 donors were used, and that subset was treated as a discovery cohort. The study aimed to test whether signatures of past pathogen exposure could be identified by cataloging public T cell receptors. Roughly 5 DR-DQ haplotypes were handled as single units for association and clustering because linkage in the cohort was strong. Donor age, sex, ethnicity and CMV serostatus were compiled together with the repertoire data. Among the roughly 400 genotyped donors, approximately 76% belonged to the genetic ancestry cluster associated with self-reported Caucasian donors. In a later analysis, previously published TCR beta repertoires from fewer than 750 donors were re-analyzed and high-resolution HLA genotyping was added so that TCR occurrence patterns could be studied. The later analysis used no new phenotypic data to find candidate immune exposures, relying instead on TCR beta sequences and their occurrence across donors. Besides the first cohort of roughly 700 subjects, a separate validation cohort made up of some 110 different subjects was used. Every discovery cohort repertoire had been produced on one sequencing platform. The study used immunosequencing to profile the T cell repertoires of hundreds of subjects and linked those repertoires to cytomegalovirus serostatus. Across some 400 genotyped donors of the cohort, an average of roughly 200,000 unique TCR beta nucleotide sequences per donor were sequenced, and 15% to 20% of those sequences were non-productive. Both class I and class II loci were covered by HLA typing, at four-digit resolution. Roughly 300 gigabases of sequencing data and some 85 million unique TCR sequences were included in an early release covering 500 to 750 HLA-typed donors. To predict cytomegalovirus infection status, the study combined high-throughput TCR immunosequencing, statistical association of individual TCRs with disease status, and machine learning. Typing coverage varied by locus: roughly 629-630 donors for A, B, C, DRB1 and DQB1; roughly 560 for DQA1; 600 to 610 for DPA1; more than 450 for DPB1. An earlier analysis of 500 to 750 of the donors applied high-throughput TCR beta sequencing to assess whether each TCR beta V gene segment acted as functional or pseudogenic. The paper's findings and limits, for the study overall: The only immune exposure information available for the cohort was CMV serostatus. In both the original and validation cohorts, the classifier was reported to diagnose cytomegalovirus status with high specificity and sensitivity. Some IMGT-functional V segments, including TRBV6-2 and TRBV6-3, could not be told apart with the 87-base-pair reads, so those segments were excluded. Strong co-occurrence of HLA alleles, especially DR and DQ, made assigning TCR associations to individual alleles difficult. A total of about 180 TCR beta chains were listed by the study as associated with cytomegalovirus. Sequencing depth was assumed to be roughly uniform across donors in the presence/absence analyses, though that assumption may not hold. Because HLA typing was unavailable for some donors at each locus, only the typed subset was used in association tests. A further reported finding was that TCR beta sequences accurately predicted the HLA-A and HLA-B alleles for most subjects in the first cohort. The earlier analysis of about 600 of the donors excluded roughly 16 rarely observed V segments, including chromosome 9 orphons, because counts were too low. In a later genetic analysis, a missense DCLRE1C variant was associated with V-gene and J-gene trimming of TCR beta chains, and the association was replicated in an independent cohort. A later analysis associated 16,951 TCR beta sequences with specific HLA alleles at a false discovery rate of 0.05. Compared with equally common non-associated chains, HLA-associated TCR beta chains in a later analysis were more clonally expanded and had lower generation probabilities. An earlier analysis of around 600 of the donors showed that most TCR beta V segments appeared in productive rearrangements either about 87% or about 30% of the time, which broadly matched IMGT annotations. According to a later analysis, most CMV-associated TCR beta chains appeared to be HLA-restricted, and the HLA associations seemed to be driven largely by CMV exposure. The authors suggested that the approach could potentially be generalized to other disease states and immunological phenotypes. This cohort had only TCR beta chains sequenced, and the lack of alpha or paired-chain data limited which features could be detected. Correlated functional status among segregating V segments might reflect linkage disequilibrium, but an unknown experimental factor could not be ruled out. Most TCR sequences were observed very rarely across donors, whereas some public TCRs were present in many individuals. According to a later analysis, parvovirus B19, influenza, CMV and Epstein-Barr virus appeared linked to several top co-occurrence clusters. In vitro tests confirmed that a few of the cytomegalovirus-associated TCR beta chains recognize cytomegalovirus antigens. In a later analysis, TCR association rates were found to vary across HLA loci, with the most associated TCRs seen for DRB1 alleles and the fewest for HLA-C alleles. A group of highly shared sequence variants was considered likely to be a technical artifact of the sequencing pipeline. Compared with the roughly 670-donor mean, donors in an Asian-associated ancestry cluster had fewer N-insertions in productive TCRs, according to a later genetic analysis.

This clone was counted only a few times. What antigen it recognizes has not been identified. One base away there is no much larger clone; base qualities are not given. The sample has other DNA sequences that encode this CDR3 too. The CDR3 contains 13 residues, cysteine and phenylalanine counted. Only the CDR3 region is kept as DNA, spanning 39 bases read in frame from base 1. V loses 6 bases of germline sequence and J loses 1 base, and the interval between the two ends is 9 bases. Sequences SGHNT (CDR1) and YENEEA (CDR2) are obtained from the germline V gene. The cohort comprised more than 550 healthy bone marrow donors. All cohort members were sampled while nominally healthy, although unrecorded immune exposures were likely present. The donor tested CMV seronegative and was one of the 352 seronegative cohort members. Every donor gave a peripheral blood sample, and the peripheral blood mononuclear cells from that sample were used for TCR beta sequencing. Genomic DNA was extracted from the blood cell samples with the Qiagen DNeasy Blood Extraction Kit.

The library was obtained by the immunoSEQ multiplex PCR assay. For the multiplex PCR, a mixture combining 60 forward primers for TCR Vbeta segments and 13 reverse primers for TCR Jbeta segments was used. A multiplex PCR assay on genomic DNA amplified the CDR3 region of rearranged TCR beta genes. On the Illumina HiSeq System, the amplified TCR beta libraries were sequenced as 87-base-pair reads. Under the source paper's analysis protocol: In a later analysis, roughly 80 million unique TCR beta chains were counted across the approximately 620 repertoires, and approximately 11 million of these chains were shared by at least two donors. Raw reads were error-corrected and collapsed into unique sequences by a nearest-neighbor algorithm in which closely related sequences were merged to remove PCR and sequencing errors. V, D and J gene segments were assigned by aligning CDR3 sequences to IMGT reference sequences. For a sequence to be retained, a match of at least six nucleotides to both a V gene segment and a J gene segment was required. A rearrangement counted as productive if the CDR3 had no stop codons and remained in frame with V and J, and every other rearrangement counted as non-productive. Following IMGT convention, CDR3 was defined as the stretch from the second conserved V-encoded cysteine to the conserved J-encoded phenylalanine. The earlier analysis of 500 to 650 of the donors excluded any sequence lacking an unambiguous match to a single V gene segment. An earlier analysis of fewer than 750 of the donors called V segments functional above 56.7% productive rearrangements and segregating when the between-donor standard deviation exceeded 5%. To diagnose cytomegalovirus status from the catalog of TCR beta chain sequences, a statistical classification framework was built. In a later analysis, V and J genes were assigned by comparing TCR nucleotide sequences against IMGT/GENE-DB human TR gene sequences. A later analysis assigned CDR3 sequences and most-parsimonious VDJ recombination scenarios with the TCRdist pipeline. In a later analysis, each TCR beta chain was defined by its CDR3 amino acid sequence together with its V-gene family, and reads lacking a unique V-gene family were excluded. As a way to deal with suspected cross-contamination and a sequencing artifact, a later analysis dropped 640 or so nucleotide sequences that were highly shared and had low generation probability. In a later analysis, a clonal expansion index for each public chain was calculated from normalized within-repertoire ranks of inferred template counts. In a later analysis, generation probabilities were computed with a VDJ recombination model fitted to out-of-frame rearrangements, and the resulting probabilities were checked against IGoR. Hypergeometric tests were used in a later analysis to score TCR-TCR, TCR-HLA and TCR-CMV co-occurrence, with a repertoire-size bias correction applied to the TCR pairs. False discovery rates were estimated in a later analysis by permuting HLA or CMV assignments 20 times. In a later analysis, co-occurring TCRs were grouped with DBSCAN, and TCRdist sequence similarity was added when clustering was performed within HLA-allele-positive subsets. Co-occurrence clustering excluded repertoires with fewer than 30,000 or more than 120,000 public chains, plus five with anomalous nucleotide sharing. The immuneACCESS repertoire file appears here via TCRdb, limited to in-frame rearrangements. These files lack a portion of the clones; in checked studies, under half of the deficit traces to unresolved V genes, and the cause of the others is not known. The DNA gave D and trimming, while V, J and clone size come from that table. The sample table lists approximately 130,000 clones, 70% to 80% of them with a count of one. Around 1.2% of the sample lies in the top ten.

The rearranged chain carries TRBV11-3 and TRBJ1-1; the D gene remains uncertain. The TCR originated in a man in his forties or fifties in good health and CMV-seronegative. The material sequenced was PBMCs. The nucleotide sequence reads TGTGCCAGCAGTCTAGGCGGGAACACTGAAGCTTTCTTT. It specifies CASSLGGNTEAFF.